Below, 16 T cell receptor beta chains from the same sample are listed, as sequenced in a study of cytomegalovirus exposure and HLA in healthy donors. The primer mix had 60 Vbeta and 13 Jbeta primers. Assay used: immunoSEQ multiplex PCR; TCRdb lists only in-frame clones, some missing. Altogether under 150,000 clones are present, about three quarters being singletons, with the ten largest covering over 2%. Sequencing used PBMCs. These receptors all stem from a woman between 55 and 75 years old in good health and CMV-seropositive.

The genes are TRBV4-1 and TRBJ2-7, with D perhaps TRBD1 (5 bases). The CDR3 is 14 amino acids. Germline CDR1 reads MGHRA; CDR2 reads YSYEKL. Trimming shortened V by 5 bases and J by 2 bases, and 13 bases separated the two germline ends. The DNA for the CDR3 is TGCGCCAGCAGCGAAGGGGCGCATCCCTACGAGCAGTACTTC. The encoded protein is CASSEGAHPYEQYF.

The chain uses TRBV7-9 and TRBJ1-6; 9 nucleotides agree with TRBD1. Trimming cost V 2 bases and J 7 bases; bases outside gene matches: 12. CDR1 SEHNR and CDR2 FQNEAQ come from the germline V gene (reference sequence). This CDR3 comprises 18 residues. The CDR3 loop reads CASSLTRQGVAGNSPLHF. CDR3 coding DNA: TGTGCCAGCAGCTTAACGCGACAGGGGGTTGCGGGAAATTCACCCCTCCACTTT.

The chain uses TRBV4-1 and TRBJ2-5; 7 bases align to TRBD2. Unmatched junction bases numbered 5, after V lost 0 bases and J lost 1 base. From germline, CDR1 is MGHRA and CDR2 YSYEKL. This CDR3 has 16 amino acids. The CDR3 spells CASSQEGGTIQETQYF. The CDR3 nucleotides are TGCGCCAGCAGCCAAGAGGGAGGGACCATCCAAGAGACCCAGTACTTC.

The chain joins TRBV25-1 to TRBJ2-7; the D gene is possibly TRBD2 (6 bases). The CDR3 spans 14 residues. Between the trimmed V and J ends, which lost 5 bases and 0 bases, there was a span of 11 bases. Germline V lookup: CDR1 MGHDK, CDR2 SYGVNS. The CDR3 protein is CASSPRGSSYEQYF. CDR3 DNA: TGTGCCAGCAGTCCTCGGGGGAGCTCCTACGAGCAGTACTTC.

This chain's CDR3 is CASGSPHLDREGTEAFF. CDR3 nucleotide sequence: TGTGCTAGTGGTTCTCCTCACCTAGACAGGGAAGGAACTGAAGCTTTCTTT. The chain carries TRBV12-5 and TRBJ1-1; 7 bases match TRBD1. The CDR3 totals 17 residues. Per the germline V gene, CDR1 is LGHNT and CDR2 is FRNRAP. The V gene end was trimmed by 4 bases and the J gene end by 5 bases; junction bases not matched to a gene: 16.

This clone was counted between two and nine times. The chain couples TRBV10-3 to TRBJ2-5, with D perhaps matching TRBD1 (6 bases). The J call is doubtful: the DNA matches TRBJ2-7 better. The CDR3 extends over 14 amino acids. CDR1 and CDR2 from the germline V gene are ENHRY and SYGVKD. The CDR3 here is CAISERTGHYEQYF. The CDR3 region has the DNA TGTGCCATCAGTGAGCGGACGGGACACTACGAGCAGTACTTC.

The chain recombines TRBV7-6 with TRBJ2-7; TRBD1 aligns across 7 bases. Trimming at V came to 1 base and at J to 3 bases, leaving 9 bases not matched to a gene. This CDR3 spans 16 amino acids. Germline V CDR1 and CDR2: SGHVS, FNYEAQ. The CDR3 is CASSLGPQGQLYEQYF. The CDR3 coding sequence is TGTGCCAGCAGCTTAGGGCCCCAGGGACAGCTCTACGAGCAGTACTTC.

This CDR3 reads CASSFTGGNEQFF. For the CDR3, the DNA is TGTGCCAGCAGCTTCACGGGGGGCAATGAGCAGTTCTTC. This chain joins TRBV7-9 and TRBJ2-1, with 7 bases identical to TRBD2. The germline gives CDR1 SEHNR, CDR2 FQNEAQ (reference sequence). Germline trimming cut 3 bases from V and 6 bases from J; bases unmatched to any gene: 2. CDR3 size: 13 residues.

This clone was observed a handful of times. The chain joins TRBV11-2 to TRBJ1-5; D gene unclear. From germline, CDR1 is SGHAT and CDR2 FQNNGV. The ends were cut back, 0 bases at V and 9 bases at J, with 12 bases in the middle. The CDR3 is 14 amino acids. The CDR3 DNA sequence: TGTGCCAGCAGCTTAGATCGTTTGGGCTGGCCCCAGCATTTT. Translating gives CASSLDRLGWPQHF.

In this sample, this clone turned up a few times. The chain couples TRBV9 to TRBJ2-7; 8 bases line up with TRBD1. Per germline, CDR1 SGDLS and CDR2 YYNGEE. Losses at the gene ends were 4 bases for V and 4 bases for J; bases not matched to a gene: 13. This CDR3 has 16 amino acids. The CDR3 spells CASSLTIGTGGYEQYF. In DNA form, the CDR3 reads TGTGCCAGCAGCCTTACGATAGGCACAGGGGGTTACGAGCAGTACTTC.

V is TRBV6-4 and J is TRBJ2-3; TRBD1 matches 10 bases. Trimming cost V 2 bases and J 5 bases; bases outside gene matches: 1. The CDR3 totals 14 residues. The germline V gene has CDR1 MRHNA and CDR2 SNTAGT. The CDR3 loop reads CASSDGQGVDTQYF. The CDR3 DNA reads as TGTGCCAGCAGTGACGGACAGGGGGTAGATACGCAGTATTTT.

The J gene is TRBJ1-5, the V gene TRBV5-1, with 9 bases that match TRBD1. Losses at the gene ends were 0 bases for V and 6 bases for J; bases not matched to a gene: 4. From germline, CDR1 is SGHRS and CDR2 YFSETQ. The length of the CDR3 is 15 residues. The CDR3 is CASSLDRGPGQPQHF. The CDR3 DNA sequence: TGCGCCAGCAGCTTGGACAGGGGGCCGGGTCAGCCCCAGCATTTT.

The table lists this clone with a few counts. V is TRBV5-4 and J is TRBJ1-4; no definite D call. Per germline, CDR1 SGHNT and CDR2 YYREEE (reference sequence). V lost 4 bases and J 14 bases, leaving 15 bases between the germline ends. The CDR3 sequence is 12 residues long. The CDR3 nucleotides are TGTGCCAGCAGCCACTCCGAAGGAGGCCTGTTTTTT. Amino acids: CASSHSEGGLFF.

Only a few counts were recorded for this clone. The chain carries TRBV9 and TRBJ1-2; possibly TRBD1 for D (5 bases). The CDR3 totals 12 residues. The V gene lost 4 bases and the J gene lost 5 bases, with 9 bases spanning the gap. Germline assignment: CDR1 SGDLS and CDR2 YYNGEE. The DNA of the CDR3 is TGTGCCAGCAGCCCGGGGGGATATGGCTACACCTTC. This sequence encodes CASSPGGYGYTF. The full variable domain, in which reference TRBV9 and TRBJ1-2 provide the parts outside the CDR3, is DSGVTQTPKHLITATGQRVTLRCSPRSGDLSVYWYQQSLDQGLQFLIQYYNGEERAKGNILERFSAQQFPDLHSELNLSSLELGDSALYFCASSPGGYGYTFGSGTRLTVV.

The chain uses TRBV4-2 and TRBJ2-3, with 9 bases that match TRBD2. The ends lost 1 base at V and 3 bases at J; junction bases unmatched: 5. The CDR3 extends over 16 amino acids. The germline V gene encodes CDR1 LGHNA and CDR2 YNFKEQ. The CDR3: CASSQVMRGGTDTQYF. The CDR3 DNA follows: TGTGCCAGCAGCCAAGTCATGCGGGGGGGAACAGATACGCAGTATTTT.

The chain is built from TRBV25-1 and TRBJ2-7, with 9 bases matching TRBD1. The length of the CDR3 is 15 residues. Losses at the gene ends were 3 bases for V and 4 bases for J; bases not matched to a gene: 7. CDR1 is MGHDK, CDR2 SYGVNS, per germline. CDR3 coding DNA: TGTGCCAGCAGTGATTGGAACAGGGGGCGTTACGAGCAGTACTTC. Its protein is CASSDWNRGRYEQYF.